The sequence of this TCR beta chain was determined in a study of CD8 T cells in ankylosing spondylitis. Scientists made TCR beta libraries using quantitative 5'-RACE with molecular barcodes. TCRdb called the 5' RACE reads again in MiXCR, with one record for every CDR3 protein. The sample holds some 90,000 distinct CDR3 sequences, 27% seen once. The sequenced sample consisted of blood, either unsorted or a sorted T cell fraction (not recorded which). This receptor was taken from a male donor with ankylosing spondylitis or in good health (not recorded which).

The CDR3: CASSLGTQGRGTDTQYF. CDR3 bases: TGCGCCAGCAGCTTGGGGACACAGGGAAGGGGCACAGATACGCAGTATTTT. The chain combines TRBV5-1 with TRBJ2-3, with D perhaps TRBD1 (6 bases). Germline CDR1 reads SGHRS; CDR2 reads YFSETQ. V gave up 0 bases and J gave up 1 base, with 15 bases separating them. The CDR3 totals 17 residues.